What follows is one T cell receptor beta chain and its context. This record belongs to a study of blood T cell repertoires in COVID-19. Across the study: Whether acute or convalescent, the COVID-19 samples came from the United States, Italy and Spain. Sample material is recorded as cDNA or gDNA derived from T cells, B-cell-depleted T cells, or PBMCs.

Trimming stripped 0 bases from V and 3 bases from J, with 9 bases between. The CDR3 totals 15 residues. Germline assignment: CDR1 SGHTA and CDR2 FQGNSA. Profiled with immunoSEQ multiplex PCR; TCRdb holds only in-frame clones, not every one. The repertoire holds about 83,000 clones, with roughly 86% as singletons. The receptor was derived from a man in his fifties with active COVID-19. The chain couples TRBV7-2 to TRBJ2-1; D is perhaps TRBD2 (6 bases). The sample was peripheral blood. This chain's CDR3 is CASSLARDFYNEQFF. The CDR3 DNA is TGTGCCAGCAGCTTAGCGAGGGACTTCTACAATGAGCAGTTCTTC.